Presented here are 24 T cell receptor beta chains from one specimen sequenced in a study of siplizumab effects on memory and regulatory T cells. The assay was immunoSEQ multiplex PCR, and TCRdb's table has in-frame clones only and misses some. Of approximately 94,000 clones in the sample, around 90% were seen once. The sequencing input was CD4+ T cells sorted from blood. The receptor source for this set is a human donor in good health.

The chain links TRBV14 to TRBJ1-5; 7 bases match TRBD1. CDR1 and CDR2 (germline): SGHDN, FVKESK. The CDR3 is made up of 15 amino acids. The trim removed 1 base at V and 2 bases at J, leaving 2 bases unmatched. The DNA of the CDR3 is TGTGCCAGCAGCCAAGCCGGGACAGGCAATCAGCCCCAGCATTTT. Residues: CASSQAGTGNQPQHF. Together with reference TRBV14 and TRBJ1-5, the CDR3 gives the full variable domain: EAGVTQFPSHSVIEKGQTVTLRCDPISGHDNLYWYRRVMGKEIKFLLHFVKESKQDESGMPNNRFLAERTGGTYSTLKVQPAELEDSGVYFCASSQAGTGNQPQHFGDGTRLSIL.

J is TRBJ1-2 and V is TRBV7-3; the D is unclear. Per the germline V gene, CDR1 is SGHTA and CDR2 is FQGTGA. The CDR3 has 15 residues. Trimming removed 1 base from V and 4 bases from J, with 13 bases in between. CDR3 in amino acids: CASSLRLEGRYGYTF. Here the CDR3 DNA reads TGTGCCAGCAGCTTAAGACTGGAGGGTCGCTATGGCTACACCTTC.

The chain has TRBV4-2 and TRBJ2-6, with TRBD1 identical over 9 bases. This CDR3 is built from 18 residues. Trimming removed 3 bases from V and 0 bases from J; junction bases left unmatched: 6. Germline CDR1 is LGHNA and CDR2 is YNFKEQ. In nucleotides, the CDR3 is TGTGCCAGCAGCCAGGAGACAGGGGGGTACTCTGGGGCCAACGTCCTGACTTTC. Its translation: CASSQETGGYSGANVLTF.

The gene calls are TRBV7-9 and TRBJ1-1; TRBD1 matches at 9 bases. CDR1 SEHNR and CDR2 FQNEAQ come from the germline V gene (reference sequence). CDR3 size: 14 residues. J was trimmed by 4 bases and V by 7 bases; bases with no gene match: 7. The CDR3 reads CASTFGTGSTEAFF. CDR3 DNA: TGTGCCAGCACCTTCGGGACAGGGAGCACTGAAGCTTTCTTT.

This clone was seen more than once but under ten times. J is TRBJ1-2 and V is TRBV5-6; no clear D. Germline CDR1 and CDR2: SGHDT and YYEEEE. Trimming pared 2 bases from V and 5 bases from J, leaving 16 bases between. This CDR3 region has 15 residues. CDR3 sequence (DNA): TGTGCCAGCAGCTTTGACACCCGCGCAGCGTATGGCTACACCTTC. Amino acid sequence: CASSFDTRAAYGYTF.

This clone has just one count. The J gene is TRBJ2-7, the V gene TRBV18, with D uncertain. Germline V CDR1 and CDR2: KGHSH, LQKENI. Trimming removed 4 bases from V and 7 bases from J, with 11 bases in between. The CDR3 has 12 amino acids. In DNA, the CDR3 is TGTGCCAGCTCACTAGTGGCCCGGGAGCAGTACTTC. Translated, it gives CASSLVAREQYF. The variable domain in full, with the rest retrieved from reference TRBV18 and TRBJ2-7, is NAGVMQNPRHLVRRRGQEARLRCSPMKGHSHVYWYRQLPEEGLKFMVYLQKENIIDESGMPKERFSAEFPKEGPSILRIQQVVRGDSAAYFCASSLVAREQYFGPGTRLTVT.

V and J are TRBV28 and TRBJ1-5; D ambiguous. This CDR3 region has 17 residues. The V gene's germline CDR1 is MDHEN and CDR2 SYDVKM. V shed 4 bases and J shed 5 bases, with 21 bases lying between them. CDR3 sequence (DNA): TGTGCCAGCAGTTCACCCCACCGGGATACTACCGATCAGCCCCAGCATTTT. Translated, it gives CASSSPHRDTTDQPQHF.

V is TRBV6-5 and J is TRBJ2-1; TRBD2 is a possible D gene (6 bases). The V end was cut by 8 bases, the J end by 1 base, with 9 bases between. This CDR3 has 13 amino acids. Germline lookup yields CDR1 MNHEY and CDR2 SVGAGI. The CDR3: CASGRGSYNEQFF. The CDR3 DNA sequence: TGTGCCAGCGGGCGGGGATCCTACAATGAGCAGTTCTTC.

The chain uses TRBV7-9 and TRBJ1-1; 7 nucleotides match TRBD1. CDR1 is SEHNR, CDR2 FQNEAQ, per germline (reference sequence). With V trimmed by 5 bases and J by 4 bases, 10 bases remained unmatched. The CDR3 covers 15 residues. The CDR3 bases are TGTGCCAGCAGCCTAGACGCCTCAGGGGGCACTGAAGCTTTCTTT. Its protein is CASSLDASGGTEAFF.

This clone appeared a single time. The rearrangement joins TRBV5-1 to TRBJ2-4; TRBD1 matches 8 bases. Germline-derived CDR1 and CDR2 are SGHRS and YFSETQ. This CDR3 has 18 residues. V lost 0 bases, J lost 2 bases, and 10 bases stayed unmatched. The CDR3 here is CASSLDPTGERPKNIQYF. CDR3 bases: TGCGCCAGCAGCTTGGACCCGACAGGGGAGAGGCCCAAAAACATTCAGTACTTC. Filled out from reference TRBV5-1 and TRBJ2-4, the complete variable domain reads KAGVTQTPRYLIKTRGQQVTLSCSPISGHRSVSWYQQTPGQGLQFLFEYFSETQRNKGNFPGRFSGRQFSNSRSEMNVSTLELGDSALYLCASSLDPTGERPKNIQYFGAGTRLSVL.

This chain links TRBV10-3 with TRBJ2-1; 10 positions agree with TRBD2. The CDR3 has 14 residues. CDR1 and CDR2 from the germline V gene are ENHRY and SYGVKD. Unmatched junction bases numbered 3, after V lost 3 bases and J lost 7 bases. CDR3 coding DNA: TGTGCCATCAGTGAAAGCGGGGGGGAAAATGAGCAGTTCTTC. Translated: CAISESGGENEQFF.

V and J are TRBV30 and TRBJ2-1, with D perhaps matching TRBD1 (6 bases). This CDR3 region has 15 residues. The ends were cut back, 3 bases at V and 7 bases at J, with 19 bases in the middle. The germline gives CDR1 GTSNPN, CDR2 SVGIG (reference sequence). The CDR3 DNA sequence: TGTGCCTGGAGACCCCCAGGGGCCCAGGGGAATGAGCAGTTCTTC. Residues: CAWRPPGAQGNEQFF.

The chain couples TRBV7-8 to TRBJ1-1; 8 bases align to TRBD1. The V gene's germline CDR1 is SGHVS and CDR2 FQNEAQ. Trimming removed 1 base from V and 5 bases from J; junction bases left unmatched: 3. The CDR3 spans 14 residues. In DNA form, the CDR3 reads TGTGCCAGCAGCTTAGGGACAGGGTGGACTGAAGCTTTCTTT. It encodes CASSLGTGWTEAFF.

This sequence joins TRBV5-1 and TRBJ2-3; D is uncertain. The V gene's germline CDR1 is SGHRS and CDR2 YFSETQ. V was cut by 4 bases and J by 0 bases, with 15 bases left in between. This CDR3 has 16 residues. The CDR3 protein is CASSTQDGFSTDTQYF. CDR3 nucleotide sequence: TGCGCCAGCAGCACCCAGGACGGCTTTAGCACAGATACGCAGTATTTT.

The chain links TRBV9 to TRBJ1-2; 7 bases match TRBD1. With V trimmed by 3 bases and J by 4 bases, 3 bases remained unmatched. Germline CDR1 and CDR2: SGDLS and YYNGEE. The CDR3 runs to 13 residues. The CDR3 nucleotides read TGTGCCAGCAGCGAGGGACAGAGCTATGGCTACACCTTC. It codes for CASSEGQSYGYTF.

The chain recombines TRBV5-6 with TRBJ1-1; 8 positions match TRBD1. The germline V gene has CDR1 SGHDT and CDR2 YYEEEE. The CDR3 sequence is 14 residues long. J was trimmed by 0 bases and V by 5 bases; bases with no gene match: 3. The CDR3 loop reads CASRQGVVNTEAFF. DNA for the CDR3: TGTGCCAGCAGACAGGGGGTGGTGAACACTGAAGCTTTCTTT.

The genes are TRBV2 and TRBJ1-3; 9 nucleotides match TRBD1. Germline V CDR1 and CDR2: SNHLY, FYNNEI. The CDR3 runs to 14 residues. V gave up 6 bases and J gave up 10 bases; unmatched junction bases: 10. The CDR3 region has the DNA TGTGCCAGCAGACCCGGGACAGGGAAGGGGACCATATATTTT. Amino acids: CASRPGTGKGTIYF.

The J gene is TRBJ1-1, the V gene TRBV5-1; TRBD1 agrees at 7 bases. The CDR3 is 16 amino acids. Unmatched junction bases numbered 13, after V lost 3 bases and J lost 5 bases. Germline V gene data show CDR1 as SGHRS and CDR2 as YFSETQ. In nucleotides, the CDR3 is TGCGCCAGCAGCTCGATTGGGACCGGGACAGCAACTGAAGCTTTCTTT. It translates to CASSSIGTGTATEAFF.

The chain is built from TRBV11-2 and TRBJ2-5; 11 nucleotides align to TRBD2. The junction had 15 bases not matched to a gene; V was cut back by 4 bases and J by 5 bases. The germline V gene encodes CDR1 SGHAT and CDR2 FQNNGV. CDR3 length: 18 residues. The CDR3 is CASSSPRGSGGARETQYF. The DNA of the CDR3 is TGTGCCAGCAGCTCCCCTCGGGGTAGCGGGGGGGCAAGGGAGACCCAGTACTTC.

The DNA of the CDR3 is TGCGCCAGCAGCTCGGGACAGCTAAATCAGCCCCAGCATTTT. This encodes CASSSGQLNQPQHF. The chain recombines TRBV5-1 with TRBJ1-5; 7 bases map to TRBD1. The germline CDR1 and CDR2 sequences are SGHRS and YFSETQ. Trimming at V came to 3 bases and at J to 4 bases, leaving 4 bases not matched to a gene. The CDR3 is 14 residues long. Full variable domain (outside the CDR3, taken from reference TRBV5-1 and TRBJ1-5): KAGVTQTPRYLIKTRGQQVTLSCSPISGHRSVSWYQQTPGQGLQFLFEYFSETQRNKGNFPGRFSGRQFSNSRSEMNVSTLELGDSALYLCASSSGQLNQPQHFGDGTRLSIL.

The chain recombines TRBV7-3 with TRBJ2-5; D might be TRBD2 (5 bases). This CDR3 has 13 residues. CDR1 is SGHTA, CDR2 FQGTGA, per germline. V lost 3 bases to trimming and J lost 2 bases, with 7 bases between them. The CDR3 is CASSFGLQETQYF. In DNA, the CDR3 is TGTGCCAGCAGCTTCGGACTTCAAGAGACCCAGTACTTC. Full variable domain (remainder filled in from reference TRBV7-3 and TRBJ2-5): GAGVSQTPSNKVTEKGKYVELRCDPISGHTALYWYRQSLGQGPEFLIYFQGTGAADDSGLPNDRFFAVRPEGSVSTLKIQRTERGDSAVYLCASSFGLQETQYFGPGTRLLVL.

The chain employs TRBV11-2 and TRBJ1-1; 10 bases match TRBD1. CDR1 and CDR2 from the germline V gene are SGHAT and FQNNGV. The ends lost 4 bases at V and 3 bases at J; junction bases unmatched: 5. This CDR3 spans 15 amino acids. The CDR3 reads CASSSRDRGDTEAFF. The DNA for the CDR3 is TGTGCCAGCAGCTCCCGGGACAGGGGCGACACTGAAGCTTTCTTT.

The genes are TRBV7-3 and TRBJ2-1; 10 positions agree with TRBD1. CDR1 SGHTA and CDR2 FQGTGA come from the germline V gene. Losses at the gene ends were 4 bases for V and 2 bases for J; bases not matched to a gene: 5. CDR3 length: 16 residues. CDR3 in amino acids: CASSSSGQGAYNEQFF. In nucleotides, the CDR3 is TGTGCCAGCAGCTCCAGCGGACAGGGGGCCTACAATGAGCAGTTCTTC.

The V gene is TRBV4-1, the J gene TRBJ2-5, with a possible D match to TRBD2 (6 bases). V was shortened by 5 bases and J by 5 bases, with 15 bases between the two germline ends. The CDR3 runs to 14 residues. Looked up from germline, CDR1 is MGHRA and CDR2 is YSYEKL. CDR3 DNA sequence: TGCGCCAGCAGCTGGGGACTTCCTTCGGAGACCCAGTACTTC. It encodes CASSWGLPSETQYF.